This T cell receptor beta chain derives from a study of blood T cell repertoires in COVID-19. Study-wide context: Sites in the United States, Italy and Spain provided acute and convalescent COVID-19 samples. T cells, B-cell-depleted T cells, or PBMCs provided the cDNA or gDNA that served as material.

Per the authors' pipeline: Estimated nucleated cell counts came from reference gene primer amplification. TCRdb keeps only in-frame clones here, not all; method: immunoSEQ multiplex PCR. For V, J and clone size, that table is used; D and trimming come from the DNA. This table holds tens of thousands of clones, around 72% found once. This clone was picked up a small number of times. What was sequenced was peripheral blood. The clonotype originates from a human donor with active or convalescent COVID-19. The donor label of this sample is uncertain.

For the CDR3, the DNA is TGCGCCAGCCGGGACATGGGGGAGACCCAGTACTTC. It yields the protein CASRDMGETQYF. The chain joins TRBV5-1 to TRBJ2-5; TRBD1 is a possible D gene (6 bases). V lost 7 bases to trimming and J lost 5 bases, with 12 bases between them. The CDR3 has 12 amino acids. CDR1 is SGHRS and CDR2 is YFSETQ in the germline V gene.